Shown below are 13 T cell receptor beta chains from a single sample sequenced in a study of control samples from healthy donors and cancer patients. Clones were sequenced by immunoSEQ multiplex PCR, and TCRdb holds only the in-frame ones, with some missing. The sample contains approximately 70,000 clones, under 85% of which appear only once. Input material: blood. Receptor source: a man in his sixties in good health.

This clone was recorded a few times. The chain joins TRBV11-2 to TRBJ1-5, with D maybe TRBD1 (5 bases). This CDR3 region has 14 residues. Between the trimmed V and J ends, which lost 1 base and 2 bases, there was a span of 6 bases. The germline V gene encodes CDR1 SGHAT and CDR2 FQNNGV. The CDR3 coding sequence is TGTGCCAGCAGCTTAGCGGGGGGCAATCAGCCCCAGCATTTT. Protein: CASSLAGGNQPQHF.

The V call is TRBV15, the J call TRBJ2-4; 7 nucleotides agree with TRBD1. J was trimmed by 4 bases and V by 0 bases; bases with no gene match: 0. The CDR3 has 14 residues. Germline V CDR1 and CDR2: LNHNV, YYDKDF (reference sequence). CDR3 in amino acids: CATSRDRGKNIQYF. The CDR3 DNA sequence: TGTGCCACCAGCAGAGACAGGGGGAAAAACATTCAGTACTTC.

J is TRBJ1-1 and V is TRBV6-6; no clear D gene. CDR3 length: 14 residues. Germline CDR1 reads MNHNY; CDR2 reads SVGAGI (reference sequence). Trimming took off 9 bases at V and 0 bases at J, with 14 bases between the two ends. The CDR3 loop is CASNPTGMNTEAFF. The CDR3 region has the DNA TGTGCCAGTAACCCGACTGGCATGAACACTGAAGCTTTCTTT.

The chain couples TRBV25-1 to TRBJ2-5, with D tentatively TRBD1 (6 bases). V gave up 4 bases and J gave up 5 bases, with 8 bases separating them. CDR3 size: 12 residues. Germline V gene lookup returns CDR1 MGHDK and CDR2 SYGVNS. The CDR3 loop is CASSAQGETQYF. The CDR3 DNA reads as TGTGCCAGCAGTGCACAGGGCGAGACCCAGTACTTC.

The J gene is TRBJ1-6, the V gene TRBV4-3; maybe TRBD1 (5 bases). Germline CDR1 is LGHNA and CDR2 is YSLEER. The length of the CDR3 is 14 residues. Trimming pared 0 bases from V and 9 bases from J, leaving 9 bases between. The CDR3 protein is CASSQDQRGSPLHF. Written as DNA, the CDR3 is TGCGCCAGCAGCCAAGATCAAAGGGGTTCACCCCTCCACTTT.

Here the CDR3 reads CASSPRTSGGGEQFF. The CDR3 nucleotides are TGTGCCAGCAGTCCACGTACGTCGGGAGGCGGTGAGCAGTTCTTC. The rearrangement uses TRBV27 and TRBJ2-1; 7 bases match TRBD2. Losses at the gene ends were 5 bases for V and 9 bases for J; bases not matched to a gene: 13. This CDR3 has 15 amino acids. Germline V CDR1 and CDR2: MNHEY, SMNVEV (reference sequence).

With regard to this clone: The same CDR3 arises from other DNA sequences in this sample as well. V usage is TRBV19 and J usage is TRBJ2-2; 9 positions match TRBD1. From germline, CDR1 is LNHDA and CDR2 SQIVND (reference sequence). Trimming took 7 bases from V and 5 from J; bases not matched to a gene: 5. The CDR3 length is 14 residues. The CDR3 DNA follows: TGTGCCAGTACCCGACAGGGGGGGACCGGGGAGCTGTTTTTT. Protein sequence: CASTRQGGTGELFF. Complete variable domain (other parts from reference TRBV19 and TRBJ2-2): DGGITQSPKYLFRKEGQNVTLSCEQNLNHDAMYWYRQDPGQGLRLIYYSQIVNDFQKGDIAEGYSVSREKKESFPLTVTSAQKNPTAFYLCASTRQGGTGELFFGEGSRLTVL.

This clone was recorded only once. The rearrangement links TRBV5-1 to TRBJ2-1; 8 positions agree with TRBD2. The V segment lost 2 bases and the J segment 5 bases; nucleotides outside the gene matches: 6. The CDR3 has 15 residues. The germline CDR1 and CDR2 sequences are SGHRS and YFSETQ. For the CDR3, the DNA is TGCGCCAGCAGCTTTACTAGCGGTAAGAACAATGAGCAGTTCTTC. This encodes CASSFTSGKNNEQFF.

The V call is TRBV7-8, the J call TRBJ2-1; D is perhaps TRBD2 (6 bases). V gave up 5 bases and J gave up 8 bases, with 25 bases separating them. Germline values: CDR1 SGHVS, CDR2 FQNEAQ. The CDR3 loop spans 17 amino acids. DNA of the CDR3: TGTGCCAGCAGCCCCCTGGCGGGACTCCTCCTTGGAGATGAGCAGTTCTTC. Its translation is CASSPLAGLLLGDEQFF.

The chain employs TRBV6-4 and TRBJ1-2; D gene uncertain. Between the trimmed V and J ends, which lost 0 bases and 4 bases, there was a span of 9 bases. CDR3 length: 14 residues. The V gene's germline CDR1 is MRHNA and CDR2 SNTAGT. CDR3 in amino acids: CASSDSLTPYGYTF. In DNA form, the CDR3 reads TGTGCCAGCAGTGACTCACTGACCCCCTATGGCTACACCTTC.

Comments on this clone: This same CDR3 is encoded by further DNA sequences in the sample. This chain links TRBV7-2 with TRBJ1-5, with D perhaps matching TRBD1 (6 bases). CDR3 length: 15 amino acids. V was cut by 5 bases and J by 6 bases, with 17 bases left in between. Germline loops: CDR1 SGHTA, CDR2 FQGNSA. The CDR3: CASSQGGVAGQPQHF. The CDR3 DNA sequence: TGTGCCAGCAGCCAAGGGGGGGTGGCGGGTCAGCCCCAGCATTTT.

The rearrangement joins TRBV6-2 or TRBV6-3 to TRBJ2-1, with TRBD2 matching 9 bases. Germline CDR1 is MNHEY and CDR2 is SVGEGT. The ends lost 0 bases at V and 6 bases at J; junction bases unmatched: 3. The CDR3 runs to 15 residues. CDR3 bases: TGTGCCAGCAGTTACTCGGGACTAGCTTCCAATGAGCAGTTCTTC. This encodes CASSYSGLASNEQFF.

The table lists this clone with a count of one. This chain joins TRBV6-5 and TRBJ1-2, with D possibly TRBD1 on 6 matching bases. V was shortened by 6 bases and J by 6 bases, with 17 bases between the two germline ends. The CDR3 consists of 14 residues. From germline, CDR1 is MNHEY and CDR2 SVGAGI. The CDR3 here is CASRPQGSQNGYTF. The CDR3, as DNA: TGTGCCAGCAGACCCCAGGGGTCGCAGAATGGCTACACCTTC.